The next 10 T cell receptor beta chains were all read from a single sample in a study of blood T cell repertoires in COVID-19. Repertoires were generated with immunoSEQ multiplex PCR, while TCRdb's copy carries only in-frame clones and drops some. The sample contains some 150,000 clones, about 80% of which appear only once. Sequencing was performed on peripheral blood. Receptor source: a woman of 80 years or more in a cohort sampled during active or convalescent COVID-19.

The chain uses TRBV19 and TRBJ1-4; tentative D call: TRBD1 (5 bases). The CDR3 is made up of 16 amino acids. Germline V lookup: CDR1 LNHDA, CDR2 SQIVND (reference sequence). With 3 bases removed from V and 2 bases from J, the gap between germline ends came to 13 bases. The CDR3 coding sequence is TGTGCCAGTAGTATGGGGGAGGCAGACACTAATGAAAAACTGTTTTTT. Residues: CASSMGEADTNEKLFF.

The chain couples TRBV2 to TRBJ1-1; perhaps TRBD1 as D (6 bases). Per the germline V gene, CDR1 is SNHLY and CDR2 is FYNNEI. V was clipped by 8 bases and J by 2 bases, with 18 bases between them. CDR3 length: 15 residues. CDR3 in DNA: TGTGCCAGCGGGGGGGCCGGGCCCTTAAACACTGAAGCTTTCTTT. Translating gives CASGGAGPLNTEAFF.

This clone was counted a single time. The chain carries TRBV3-1 (or the pseudogene TRBV3-2) and TRBJ1-3; 9 bases agree with TRBD1. Germline CDR1 LGHDT, CDR2 YNNKEL (reference sequence). CDR3 length equals 15 residues. V shed 4 bases and J 2 bases; nucleotides not matched to a gene: 3. The CDR3 reads CASSRRTGAGNTIYF. The CDR3 bases are TGTGCCAGCAGCCGACGGACAGGGGCTGGAAACACCATATATTTT.

The chain couples TRBV13 to TRBJ1-2; 9 bases are a match to TRBD1. The V segment lost 1 base and the J segment 6 bases; nucleotides outside the gene matches: 3. Germline V lookup: CDR1 PRHDT, CDR2 FYEKMQ (reference sequence). The CDR3 runs to 14 residues. CDR3 in DNA: TGTGCCAGCAGCTTAGTCGGGACAGGGCATGGCTACACCTTC. This codes for CASSLVGTGHGYTF.

The chain joins TRBV7-8 to TRBJ1-1, with 10 positions matching TRBD1. CDR3 length: 14 amino acids. Germline assignment: CDR1 SGHVS and CDR2 FQNEAQ. Trimming at V came to 11 bases and at J to 1 base, leaving 7 bases not matched to a gene. CDR3 protein: CAVRQGATNTEAFF. CDR3 DNA: TGTGCCGTAAGACAGGGGGCAACGAACACTGAAGCTTTCTTT.

The chain uses TRBV14 and TRBJ1-2; the D is unclear. The V gene lost 5 bases and the J gene lost 4 bases, with 8 bases spanning the gap. The CDR3 is 12 amino acids. CDR1 and CDR2 from the germline V gene are SGHDN and FVKESK. As DNA, the CDR3 is TGTGCCAGCAGCGAATACAGCTATGGCTACACCTTC. It encodes CASSEYSYGYTF.

The chain combines TRBV30 with TRBJ2-1; the D is unclear. The CDR3 is 12 amino acids. Trimming removed 3 bases from V and 13 bases from J, with 16 bases in between. Germline CDR1 GTSNPN, CDR2 SVGIG (reference sequence). In nucleotides, the CDR3 is TGTGCCTGGAGACCCTCGTCTGGAGCCCAGTTCTTC. It codes for CAWRPSSGAQFF.

This clone was observed once. The chain joins TRBV19 to TRBJ2-2; 10 bases line up with TRBD2. Trimming at V came to 9 bases and at J to 4 bases, leaving 8 bases not matched to a gene. Germline-derived CDR1 and CDR2 are LNHDA and SQIVND (reference sequence). The CDR3 has 15 residues. CDR3 sequence: CASRSGGIITGELFF. In DNA form, the CDR3 reads TGTGCCAGCCGTAGCGGGGGGATAATCACCGGGGAGCTGTTTTTT.

The V gene is TRBV6-1, the J gene TRBJ1-1, with no clear D. Between the trimmed V and J ends, which lost 1 base and 11 bases, there was a span of 11 bases. The CDR3 extends over 12 amino acids. Germline lookup yields CDR1 MNHNS and CDR2 SASEGT. The CDR3 nucleotides read TGTGCCAGCAGTGAAGTTCTTGGGGAGGCTTTCTTT. Its protein product is CASSEVLGEAFF.

The chain joins TRBV19 to TRBJ2-6; possible D gene TRBD1, 5 bases. V lost 5 bases, J lost 4 bases, and 9 bases lay in between. Germline values: CDR1 LNHDA, CDR2 SQIVND (reference sequence). This CDR3 spans 14 amino acids. The chain's CDR3 is CASSGARGANVLTF. CDR3 DNA: TGTGCCAGTAGTGGGGCGCGCGGGGCCAACGTCCTGACTTTC.